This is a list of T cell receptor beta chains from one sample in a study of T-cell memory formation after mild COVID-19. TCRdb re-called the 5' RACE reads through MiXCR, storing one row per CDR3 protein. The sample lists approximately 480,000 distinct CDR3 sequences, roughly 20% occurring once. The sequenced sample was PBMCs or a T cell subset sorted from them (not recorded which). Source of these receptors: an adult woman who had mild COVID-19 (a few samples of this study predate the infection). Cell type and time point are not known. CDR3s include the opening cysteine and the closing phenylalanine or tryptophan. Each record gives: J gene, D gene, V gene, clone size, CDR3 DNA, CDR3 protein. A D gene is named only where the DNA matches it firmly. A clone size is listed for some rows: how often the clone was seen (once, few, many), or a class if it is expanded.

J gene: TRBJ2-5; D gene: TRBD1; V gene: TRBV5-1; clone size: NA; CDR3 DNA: TGCGCCAGCAGCCCGACAGGGGTGGAGACCCAGTACTTC; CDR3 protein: CASSPTGVETQYF
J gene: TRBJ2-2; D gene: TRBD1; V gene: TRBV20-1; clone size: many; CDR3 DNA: TGCAGTGCTCGAACAGGGGCCGGTCCGAACACCGGGGAGCTGTTTTTT; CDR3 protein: CSARTGAGPNTGELFF
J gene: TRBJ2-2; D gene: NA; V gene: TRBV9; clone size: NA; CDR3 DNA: TGTGCCAGCAGCGTAGACAGGTCACCCACCGGGGAGCTGTTTTTT; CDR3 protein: CASSVDRSPTGELFF
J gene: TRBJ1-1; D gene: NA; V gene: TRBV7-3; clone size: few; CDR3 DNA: TGTGCCAGCAGCATAGGGTCCACGAACACTGAAGCTTTCTTT; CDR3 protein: CASSIGSTNTEAFF
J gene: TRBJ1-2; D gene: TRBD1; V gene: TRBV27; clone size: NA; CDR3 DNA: TGTGCCAGCAGTGGACAGGGGGTACCTGGGGGCTATGGCTACACCTTC; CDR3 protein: CASSGQGVPGGYGYTF
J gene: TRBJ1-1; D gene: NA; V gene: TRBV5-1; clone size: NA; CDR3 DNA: TGCGCCAGCAGCTTGGTCGGGTACACGAACACTGAAGCTTTCTTT; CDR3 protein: CASSLVGYTNTEAFF
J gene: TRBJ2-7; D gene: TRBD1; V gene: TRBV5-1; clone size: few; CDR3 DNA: TGCGCCAGCAGCCCAACGACAGGGACCTACGAGCAGTACTTC; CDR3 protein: CASSPTTGTYEQYF
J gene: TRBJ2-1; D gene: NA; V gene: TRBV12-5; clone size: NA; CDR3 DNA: TGTGCTAGTGGCCTCAGTGGCCCCAGCTACAATGAGCAGTTCTTC; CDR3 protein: CASGLSGPSYNEQFF
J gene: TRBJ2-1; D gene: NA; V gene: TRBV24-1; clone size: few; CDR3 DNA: TGTGCCACCAGTGATTTGTCGGACAATACCTACAATGAGCAGTTCTTC; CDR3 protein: CATSDLSDNTYNEQFF
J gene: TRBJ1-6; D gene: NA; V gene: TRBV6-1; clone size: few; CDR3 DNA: TGTGCCAGCATCCCCAACAAGGGGGGCCCGAATTCACCCCTCCACTTT; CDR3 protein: CASIPNKGGPNSPLHF
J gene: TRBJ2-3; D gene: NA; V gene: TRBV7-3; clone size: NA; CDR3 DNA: TGTGCCAGCAGCTCCCAAGCTAGCACAGATACGCAGTATTTT; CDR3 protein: CASSSQASTDTQYF
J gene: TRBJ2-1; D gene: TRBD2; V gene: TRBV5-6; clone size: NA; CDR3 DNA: TGTGCCAGCAGCTATACTAGCGGGAGCTCTTTCGATGAGCAGTTCTTC; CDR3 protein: CASSYTSGSSFDEQFF
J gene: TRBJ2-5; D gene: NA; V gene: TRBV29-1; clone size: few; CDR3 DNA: TGCAGCTTTGACTGGTCAGAGACCCAGTACTTC; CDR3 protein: CSFDWSETQYF
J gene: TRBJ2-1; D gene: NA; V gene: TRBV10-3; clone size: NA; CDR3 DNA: TGTGCCATCAGTGGGCAGGGAGGCAATGAGCAGTTCTTC; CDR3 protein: CAISGQGGNEQFF
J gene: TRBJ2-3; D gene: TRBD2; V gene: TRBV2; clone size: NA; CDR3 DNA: TGTGCCAGCAGGACGGGACTAGCGGGGGGGCCTAATACGCAGTATTTT; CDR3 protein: CASRTGLAGGPNTQYF
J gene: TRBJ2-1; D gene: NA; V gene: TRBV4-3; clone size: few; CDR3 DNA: TGCGCCAGCAGCCGTAGACTAGTCGGGTACAATGAGCAGTTCTTC; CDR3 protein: CASSRRLVGYNEQFF
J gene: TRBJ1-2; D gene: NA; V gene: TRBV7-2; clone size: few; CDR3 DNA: TGTGCCAGCAGCTCCGAGGTGGTGGCAGGTCTCTATGGCTACACCTTC; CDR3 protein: CASSSEVVAGLYGYTF
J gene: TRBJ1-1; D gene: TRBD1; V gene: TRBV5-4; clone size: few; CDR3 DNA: TGTGCCAGCAGCAAGGGACAGACGAACACTGAAGCTTTCTTT; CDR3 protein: CASSKGQTNTEAFF
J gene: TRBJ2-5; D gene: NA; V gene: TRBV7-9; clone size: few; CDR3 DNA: TGTGCCAGCAGCTCGGGGATTTCGTTGGGGGAGACCCAGTACTTC; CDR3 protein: CASSSGISLGETQYF
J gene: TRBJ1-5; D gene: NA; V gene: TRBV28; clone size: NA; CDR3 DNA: TGTGCCAGCAGTTTAATAAGTAGCAATCAGCCCCAGCATTTT; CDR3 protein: CASSLISSNQPQHF
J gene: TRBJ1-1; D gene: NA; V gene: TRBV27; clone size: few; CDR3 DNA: TGTGCCAGCAGTTTACGTCCGGGAAAAGCTTTCTTT; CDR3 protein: CASSLRPGKAFF
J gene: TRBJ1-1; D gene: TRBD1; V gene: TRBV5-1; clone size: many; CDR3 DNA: TGCGCCAGCAGCTTGGCCGACAGGGAGGATGGAGCTTTCTTT; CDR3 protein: CASSLADREDGAFF
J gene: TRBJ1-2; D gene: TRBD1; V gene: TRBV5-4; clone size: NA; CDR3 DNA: TGTGCCAGCACCAAAAGGACAGGGCGGGACTATGGCTACACCTTC; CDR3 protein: CASTKRTGRDYGYTF
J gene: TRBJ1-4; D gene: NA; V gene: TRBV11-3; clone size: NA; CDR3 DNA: TGTGCCAGCAGCTCCCGGGACTCCGTAACCCAAAAACTGTTTTTT; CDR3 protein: CASSSRDSVTQKLFF
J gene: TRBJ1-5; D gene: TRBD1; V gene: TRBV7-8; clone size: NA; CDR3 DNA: TGTGCCAGCAGCCCGCGATCCCGGGACAGAAATCAGCCCCAGCATTTT; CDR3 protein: CASSPRSRDRNQPQHF
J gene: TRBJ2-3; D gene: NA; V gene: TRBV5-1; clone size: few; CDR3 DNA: TGCGCCAGCAGCTTGGCCAGCCGGGGCACAGATACGCAGTATTTT; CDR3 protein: CASSLASRGTDTQYF